These T cell receptor beta chains were read from a single sample in a study of blood T cells in healthy people across ages. MiXCR was run by TCRdb on the 5' RACE reads, yielding one entry per CDR3 protein. The table shows 600,000 to 800,000 distinct CDR3 sequences, with approximately 52% occurring only once. The sample comprised blood. These receptors all stem from a woman of 80 years or more in good health. Each CDR3 is given with its conserved first and last residue. A D gene is named only where the DNA matches it firmly. Not all rows give a size; the values are once, few, many and, for expanded clones, a class.

v_gene: TRBV10-3; j_gene: TRBJ2-1; d_gene: TRBD2; abundance: once; CDR3nt: TGTGCCATCAGTGCGGTAGCGGGATGGAATGAGCAGTTCTTC; CDR3aa: CAISAVAGWNEQFF
v_gene: TRBV2; j_gene: TRBJ2-7; d_gene: TRBD1; abundance: -; CDR3nt: TGTGCCAGCAGTGAACTCGGGACAGGGGCTTCAAAGCAGTACTTC; CDR3aa: CASSELGTGASKQYF
v_gene: TRBV9; j_gene: TRBJ2-1; d_gene: -; abundance: many; CDR3nt: TGTGCCGCGGGTTGGGAGGTAGGGCAGTTCTTC; CDR3aa: CAAGWEVGQFF
v_gene: TRBV10-3; j_gene: TRBJ2-5; d_gene: TRBD1; abundance: few; CDR3nt: TGTGCCATCAGTGAGGGGACAGACCAAGAGACCCAGTACTTC; CDR3aa: CAISEGTDQETQYF
v_gene: TRBV7-9; j_gene: TRBJ1-5; d_gene: TRBD1; abundance: few; CDR3nt: TGTGCCAGCAGCCGAGGGGGCGTTAGCAATCAGCCCCAGCATTTT; CDR3aa: CASSRGGVSNQPQHF
v_gene: TRBV6-6; j_gene: TRBJ2-5; d_gene: -; abundance: -; CDR3nt: TGTGCCAGCAGTCCTATCGGACAGCCGTACTTC; CDR3aa: CASSPIGQPYF
v_gene: TRBV28; j_gene: TRBJ2-1; d_gene: -; abundance: many; CDR3nt: TGTGCCAGCAGTCTTCTTTCCGTAAACCTAAACAATGAGCAGTTCTTC; CDR3aa: CASSLLSVNLNNEQFF
v_gene: TRBV9; j_gene: TRBJ2-1; d_gene: TRBD1; abundance: -; CDR3nt: TGTGCCAGCAGCGTAGCGAGAACAGGGGCCTACAATGAGCAGTTCTTC; CDR3aa: CASSVARTGAYNEQFF
v_gene: TRBV12-3/TRBV12-4; j_gene: TRBJ2-5; d_gene: -; abundance: -; CDR3nt: TGTGTCAGCAGTTTCAGGGACACCGGACAAGAGACCCAGTACTTC; CDR3aa: CVSSFRDTGQETQYF
v_gene: TRBV20-1; j_gene: TRBJ2-7; d_gene: -; abundance: many; CDR3nt: TGCAGTGCTAGAGTACTAGCTCCCGAGCAGTACTTC; CDR3aa: CSARVLAPEQYF
v_gene: TRBV5-1; j_gene: TRBJ2-3; d_gene: -; abundance: many; CDR3nt: TGCGCCAGCAGCTTGTCAGTATCCAGCACAGATACGCAGTATTTT; CDR3aa: CASSLSVSSTDTQYF
v_gene: TRBV12-3/TRBV12-4; j_gene: TRBJ2-3; d_gene: -; abundance: -; CDR3nt: TGTGCCAGCAGATTGAGGAGCGATACGCAGTATTTT; CDR3aa: CASRLRSDTQYF
v_gene: TRBV20-1; j_gene: TRBJ2-1; d_gene: -; abundance: -; CDR3nt: TGCAGTGCTAGATCCCCCGGGACCGTCACCTACAATGAGCAGTTCTTC; CDR3aa: CSARSPGTVTYNEQFF
v_gene: TRBV6-5; j_gene: TRBJ1-1; d_gene: -; abundance: many; CDR3nt: TGTGCCAGCAGTTACAGGACTGAAGCTTTCTTT; CDR3aa: CASSYRTEAFF
v_gene: TRBV12-3/TRBV12-4; j_gene: TRBJ2-1; d_gene: -; abundance: many; CDR3nt: TGTGCCAGCAGTTTATTGCGGGGGCGGGATGAGCAGTTCTTC; CDR3aa: CASSLLRGRDEQFF
v_gene: TRBV11-2; j_gene: TRBJ2-1; d_gene: -; abundance: -; CDR3nt: TGTGCCAGCAGCTTAGTCCGGTCGAGTGGGGAATTTAATGAGCAGTTCTTC; CDR3aa: CASSLVRSSGEFNEQFF
v_gene: TRBV7-2; j_gene: TRBJ2-5; d_gene: -; abundance: many; CDR3nt: TGTGCCAGCAGCTCCTCTTTTGGCCAAGAGACCCAGTACTTC; CDR3aa: CASSSSFGQETQYF
v_gene: TRBV7-7; j_gene: TRBJ2-2; d_gene: -; abundance: few; CDR3nt: TGTGCCAGCAGCAGGGACCTGATAAACGGGGAGCTGTTTTTT; CDR3aa: CASSRDLINGELFF
v_gene: TRBV6-6; j_gene: TRBJ2-3; d_gene: -; abundance: few; CDR3nt: TGTGCTAGTTGGGGGGAATCGGGGGCGCAGTATTTT; CDR3aa: CASWGESGAQYF
v_gene: TRBV5-1; j_gene: TRBJ2-1; d_gene: -; abundance: few; CDR3nt: TGCGCCAGCAGCTGGGTCAGCGGGCCTCCCTCCTACAATGAGCAGTTCTTC; CDR3aa: CASSWVSGPPSYNEQFF
v_gene: TRBV7-9; j_gene: TRBJ2-1; d_gene: TRBD2; abundance: many; CDR3nt: TGTGCCAGCAGCTTAATCGGACTAGCGGGAAGTGAGCAGTTCTTC; CDR3aa: CASSLIGLAGSEQFF
v_gene: TRBV7-2; j_gene: TRBJ2-4; d_gene: -; abundance: once; CDR3nt: TGTGCCAGCAGCCTAGGGGGGGGCGCGGGGAACATTCAGTACTTC; CDR3aa: CASSLGGGAGNIQYF
v_gene: TRBV5-5; j_gene: TRBJ2-1; d_gene: -; abundance: once; CDR3nt: TGTGCCAGCAGCTTGGTCGGGACACAGCAGTTCTTC; CDR3aa: CASSLVGTQQFF
v_gene: TRBV9; j_gene: TRBJ1-1; d_gene: -; abundance: many; CDR3nt: TGTGCCAGCAGCGGAGGCCCTACTTTCGTTGCAGCTGAAGCTTTCTTT; CDR3aa: CASSGGPTFVAAEAFF
v_gene: TRBV28; j_gene: TRBJ2-1; d_gene: -; abundance: few; CDR3nt: TGTGCCAGTATCGTTGGGGGGCGGGACAATGAGCAGTTCTTC; CDR3aa: CASIVGGRDNEQFF
v_gene: TRBV6-4; j_gene: TRBJ2-4; d_gene: -; abundance: -; CDR3nt: TGTGCCAGCAGTGAGGGACCAACGGGGGAGCAGTACTTC; CDR3aa: CASSEGPTGEQYF